Sequencing of this TCR beta chain was carried out in a study of type 1 regulatory T cells. Whole-study context: This in vitro CD4 product, T-allo10, is enriched for Tr1 cells and alloantigen-specific. Study outcomes and limitations: Tr1 cells had a more restricted TCR repertoire than non-Tr1 cells.

TCRdb re-called the reads with MiXCR, one entry per CDR3 protein. Of some 71,000 distinct CDR3 sequences listed, less than 25% are singletons. This clonotype has more than one count but fewer than ten. As yet, its antigen is unknown. The ends lost 4 bases at V and 5 bases at J; junction bases unmatched: 3. The CDR3 consists of 13 residues. Germline lookup yields CDR1 GTSNPN and CDR2 SVGIG (reference sequence). The origin of this receptor is a human donor in good health. The material sequenced was cultured type 1 regulatory T (Tr1) cells, either the whole culture or a sorted fraction (not recorded which). V is TRBV30 and J is TRBJ2-1, with TRBD2 matching 9 bases. Written as DNA, the CDR3 is TGTGCCTGGATGCTAGCGGGGAACAATGAGCAGTTCTTC. It codes for CAWMLAGNNEQFF. Variable domain in full (rest from reference TRBV30 and TRBJ2-1): SQTIHQWPATLVQPVGSPLSLECTVEGTSNPNLYWYRQAAGRGLQLLFYSVGIGQISSEVPQNLSASRPQDRQFILSSKKLLLSDSGFYLCAWMLAGNNEQFFGPGTRLTVL.